This T cell receptor beta chain was sequenced for a study of blood T cells in healthy people across ages. Regarding the study as a whole: Per million T cells, TCR beta diversity dropped about linearly as age rose.

There are 17 residues in the CDR3. J lost 1 base, V lost 7 bases, and 13 bases had no gene match. CDR1 and CDR2 from the germline V gene are MDHEN and SYDVKM. A second PCR, run for about 6 to 11 cycles, used a sample-barcoded 5' primer plus a J-beta primer mix. Via MiXCR, TCRdb re-called the 5' RACE reads, giving one row per CDR3 protein. The repertoire holds 550,000 to 750,000 distinct CDR3 sequences, with roughly 21% as singletons. A few counts support this clonotype. Its specificity is not known. This chain uses TRBV28 with TRBJ2-5; 9 bases map to TRBD1. The TCR was taken from a man between 65 and 79 years old in good health. Sequenced material: blood. CDR3 amino acids: CASTIHIGTGSQETQYF. The DNA of the CDR3 is TGTGCCAGCACCATCCACATTGGGACAGGGAGCCAAGAGACCCAGTACTTC.